The present entry profiles one T cell receptor beta chain with its context. The data are from a study of blood T cell repertoires in COVID-19. The overall study: T cells, B-cell-depleted T cells, or PBMCs provided the cDNA or gDNA that served as material.

Original processing methods: Amplification from reference gene primers served as the basis for estimated nucleated cell counts. The table came from immunoSEQ multiplex PCR; TCRdb's copy has only in-frame clones and leaves some out. V and J calls and clone size are as listed in that table; D and trimming were resolved from the DNA. Counted here are fewer than 250,000 clones, about nine tenths occurring once; the ten biggest clones make up about 2.5%. The CDR3 is 15 amino acids. The germline V gene has CDR1 SGHTA and CDR2 FQGNSA. Between the trimmed V and J ends, which lost 4 bases and 7 bases, there was a span of 17 bases.

Source material: PBMCs or T cells enriched from blood (not recorded which). The chain carries TRBV7-2 and TRBJ1-5; tentatively, D is TRBD1 (6 bases). The source of this sequence is a woman in her twenties or thirties with acute COVID-19. The CDR3 here is CASSSVTGKGQPQHF. The CDR3 nucleotides read TGTGCCAGCAGCTCCGTTACAGGGAAAGGCCAGCCCCAGCATTTT.